This T cell receptor (beta chain) was captured by sequencing in a study of breast tumors, draining lymph nodes, adjacent tissues. Study observations and caveats: Luminal-like breast cancer showed significantly greater tumor-nontumor repertoire similarity than basal-like breast cancer did. Compared with lymph nodes, tumors were less diverse; compared with nontumor tissue, more. Data fit most tumor T cells coming from lymph node, expanding in tumor.

The lymph nodes were axillary draining lymph nodes from breast cancer patients. MiXCR, run by TCRdb on the multiplex PCR reads, gives a single entry per CDR3 protein. The repertoire consists of roughly 80,000 distinct CDR3 sequences, with about 21% occurring once and the leading ten covering around 2.5%. The CDR3 extends over 16 amino acids. Germline V gene data show CDR1 as MNHNS and CDR2 as SASEGT. Deletions cut 6 bases from V and 0 bases from J, with 14 bases between. This clonotype was detected ten times or more. Its specificity is not known. The receptor was isolated from a female donor with breast cancer. Some clones in this sample may be carry-over from other donors' samples. The chain is built from TRBV6-1 and TRBJ2-2, with D tentatively TRBD1 or TRBD2 (5 bases each). Source material: axillary lymph node tissue. The CDR3 region has the DNA TGTGCCAGCAGGGCCCTGGGACGGTCGAACACCGGGGAGCTGTTTTTT. Protein sequence: CASRALGRSNTGELFF.